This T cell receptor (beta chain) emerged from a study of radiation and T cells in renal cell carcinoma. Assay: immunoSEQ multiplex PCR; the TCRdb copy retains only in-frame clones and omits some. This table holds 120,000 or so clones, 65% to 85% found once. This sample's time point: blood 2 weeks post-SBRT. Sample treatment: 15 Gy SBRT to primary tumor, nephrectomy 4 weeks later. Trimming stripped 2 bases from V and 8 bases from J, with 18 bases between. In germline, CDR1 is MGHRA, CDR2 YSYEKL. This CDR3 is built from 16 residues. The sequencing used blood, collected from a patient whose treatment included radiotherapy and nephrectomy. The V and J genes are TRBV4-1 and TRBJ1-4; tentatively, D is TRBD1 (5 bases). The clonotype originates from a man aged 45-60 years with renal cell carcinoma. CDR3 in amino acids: CASSQRGRAQGEKLFF. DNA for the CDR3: TGCGCCAGCAGCCAAAGAGGCAGGGCCCAAGGGGAAAAACTGTTTTTT.